This TCR beta chain was sequenced for a study of tumor-infiltrating lymphocytes in primary liver carcinoma. Study results and caveats: Tumor-blood pairs (like tumor-adjacent pairs) overlapped less than tumor region pairs did.

With regard to this clonotype: Its antigen is unknown.

The input was 500 ng total RNA; TCR beta cDNA was made from it with a constant-region primer. For TCR beta, libraries were produced by three nested multiplex PCR rounds using slightly modified ARM-PCR. The first two PCR rounds used TRBV1-TRBV30 primers with a Cbeta primer, 10 cycles each. TCRdb fed the multiplex PCR reads into MiXCR, producing one record per CDR3 protein. The sample has about 50,000 distinct CDR3 sequences, around 77% seen once. Without any cell sorting, roughly 20-32 mg of bulk tissue yielded co-extracted RNA and DNA. CDR1 and CDR2 from the germline V gene are MNHEY and SVGEGT. The CDR3 runs to 13 residues. With 4 bases removed from V and 9 bases from J, the gap between germline ends came to 14 bases.

The V call is TRBV6-2 or TRBV6-3, the J call TRBJ2-3, with D hard to call. The receptor's source is a man in his forties with primary liver carcinoma and hepatitis B virus infection. Sequencing used liver tumor tissue from sampling region 5. Noted subset: tumor region T5, tumor centre. In DNA form, the CDR3 reads TGTGCCAGCAGTTCGACACTATCGAACACGCAGTATTTT. This translates into CASSSTLSNTQYF.